The present T cell receptor (beta chain) was sequenced within a study of CD8 T cells in ankylosing spondylitis. Study results and limitations: Matched synovial fluid from ankylosing spondylitis patients was reported to be enriched for disease-linked clones.

V gave up 3 bases and J gave up 5 bases, with 14 bases separating them. Germline assignment: CDR1 SQVTM and CDR2 ANQGSEA. CDR3 length equals 14 residues. Ten or more counts support this clonotype. Its antigen remains unidentified. Scientists made TCR beta libraries using quantitative 5'-RACE with molecular barcodes. Via MiXCR, TCRdb re-called the 5' RACE reads, giving one row per CDR3 protein. The sample contains about 250,000 distinct CDR3 sequences, 15% to 20% of which appear only once. The chain has TRBV29-1 and TRBJ2-1; D may correspond to TRBD1 or TRBD2 (5 bases each). The TCR sequence derives from a male donor with ankylosing spondylitis or in good health (not recorded which). Sequencing was done on a sample of blood, either unsorted or a sorted T cell fraction (not recorded which). Here the CDR3 DNA reads TGCAGCGTTGAGGGGGTTAAGGAGGACAATGAGCAGTTCTTC. Amino acid sequence: CSVEGVKEDNEQFF.